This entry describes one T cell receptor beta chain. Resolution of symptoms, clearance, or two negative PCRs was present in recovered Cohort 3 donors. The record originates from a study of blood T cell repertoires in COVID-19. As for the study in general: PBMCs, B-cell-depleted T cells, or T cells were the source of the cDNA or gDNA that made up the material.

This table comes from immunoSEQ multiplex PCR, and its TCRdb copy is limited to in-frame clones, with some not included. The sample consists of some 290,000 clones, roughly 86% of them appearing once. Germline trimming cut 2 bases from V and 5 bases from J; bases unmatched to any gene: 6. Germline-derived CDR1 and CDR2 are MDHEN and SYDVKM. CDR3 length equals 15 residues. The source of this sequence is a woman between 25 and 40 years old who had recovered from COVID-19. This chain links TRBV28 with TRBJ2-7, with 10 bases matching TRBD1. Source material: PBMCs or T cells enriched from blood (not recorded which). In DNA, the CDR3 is TGTGCCAGCAGTTTAATAGACAGGGGGCCCGACGAGCAGTACTTC. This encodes CASSLIDRGPDEQYF.